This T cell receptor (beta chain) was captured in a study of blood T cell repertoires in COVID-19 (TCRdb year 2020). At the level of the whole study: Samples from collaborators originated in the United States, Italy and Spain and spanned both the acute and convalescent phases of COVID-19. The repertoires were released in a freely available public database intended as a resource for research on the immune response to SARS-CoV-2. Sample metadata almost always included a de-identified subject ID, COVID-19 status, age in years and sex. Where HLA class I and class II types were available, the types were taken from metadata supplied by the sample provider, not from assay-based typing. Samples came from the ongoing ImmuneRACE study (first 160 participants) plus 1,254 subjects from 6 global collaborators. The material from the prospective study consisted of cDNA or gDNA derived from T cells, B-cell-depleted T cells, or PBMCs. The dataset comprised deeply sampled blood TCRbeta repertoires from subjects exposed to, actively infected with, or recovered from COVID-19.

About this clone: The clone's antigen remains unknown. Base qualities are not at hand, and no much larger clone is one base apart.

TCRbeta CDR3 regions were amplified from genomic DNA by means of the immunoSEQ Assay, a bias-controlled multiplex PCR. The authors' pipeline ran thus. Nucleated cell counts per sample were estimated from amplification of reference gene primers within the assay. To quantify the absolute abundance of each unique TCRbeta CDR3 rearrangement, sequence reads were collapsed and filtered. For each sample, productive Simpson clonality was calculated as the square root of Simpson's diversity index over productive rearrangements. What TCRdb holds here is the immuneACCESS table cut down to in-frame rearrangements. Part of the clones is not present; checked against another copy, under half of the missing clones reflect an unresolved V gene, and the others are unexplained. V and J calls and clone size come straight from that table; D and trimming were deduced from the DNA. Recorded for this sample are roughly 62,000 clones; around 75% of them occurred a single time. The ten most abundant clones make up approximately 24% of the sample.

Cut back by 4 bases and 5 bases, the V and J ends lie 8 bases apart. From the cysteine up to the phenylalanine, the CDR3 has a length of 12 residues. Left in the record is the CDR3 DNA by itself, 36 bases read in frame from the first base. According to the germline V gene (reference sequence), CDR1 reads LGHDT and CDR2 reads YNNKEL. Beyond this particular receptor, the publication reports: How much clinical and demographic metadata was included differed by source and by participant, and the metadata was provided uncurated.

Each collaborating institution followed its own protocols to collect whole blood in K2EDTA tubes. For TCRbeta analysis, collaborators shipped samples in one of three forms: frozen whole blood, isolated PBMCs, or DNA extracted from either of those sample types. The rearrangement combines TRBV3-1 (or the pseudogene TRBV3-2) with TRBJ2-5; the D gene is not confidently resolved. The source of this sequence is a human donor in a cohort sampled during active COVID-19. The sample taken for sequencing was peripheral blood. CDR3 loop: CASSRLQETQYF. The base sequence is TGTGCCAGCAGCCGTTTACAGGAGACCCAGTACTTC.